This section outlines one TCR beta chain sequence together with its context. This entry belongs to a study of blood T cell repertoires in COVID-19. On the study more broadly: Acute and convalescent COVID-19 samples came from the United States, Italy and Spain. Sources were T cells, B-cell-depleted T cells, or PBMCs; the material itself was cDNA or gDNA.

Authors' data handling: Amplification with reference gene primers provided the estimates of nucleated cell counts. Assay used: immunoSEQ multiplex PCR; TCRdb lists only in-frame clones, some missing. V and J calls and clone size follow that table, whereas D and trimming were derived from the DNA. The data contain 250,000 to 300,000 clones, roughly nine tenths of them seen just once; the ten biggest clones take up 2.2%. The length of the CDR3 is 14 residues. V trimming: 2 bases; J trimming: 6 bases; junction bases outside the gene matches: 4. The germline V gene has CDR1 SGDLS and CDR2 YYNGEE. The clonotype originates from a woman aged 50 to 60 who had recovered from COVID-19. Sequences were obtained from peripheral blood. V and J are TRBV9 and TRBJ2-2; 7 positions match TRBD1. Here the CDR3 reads CASSVTGISGELFF. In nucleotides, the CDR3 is TGTGCCAGCAGCGTGACAGGGATATCCGGGGAGCTGTTTTTT.